The sequence of this T cell receptor beta chain was determined in a study of OX40 agonist ivuxolimab in advanced cancers. Turning to the study itself: Patients were treated with ivuxolimab, an agonistic anti-OX40 (CD134) antibody. All patients had ivuxolimab intravenously every 2 weeks at 0.01 to 10 mg/kg. General study results and limits: The study did not work out the antigen specificity of the expanded peripheral T cells. Partial responders at 0.1-3.0 mg/kg had among the lowest clonal expansion.

Germline lookup yields CDR1 SGHAT and CDR2 FQNNGV. J lost 2 bases, V lost 4 bases, and 8 bases had no gene match. This CDR3 contains 15 residues. TCRdb's table, derived via immunoSEQ multiplex PCR, lists solely in-frame clones and lacks some. Altogether roughly 90,000 clones are present, under 95% being singletons, with the ten largest covering 2% to 3%. Turning to this clone: Its antigen is still unknown.

The specimen comprised CD4+ or CD8+ T cells sorted from blood, sampled in a trial of the OX40 agonist ivuxolimab. The source of this sequence is an adult with an advanced solid tumor such as melanoma, head and neck, liver or kidney cancer. J is TRBJ2-7 and V is TRBV11-2; 7 bases are shared with TRBD1. The CDR3 DNA follows: TGTGCCAGCAGCTCTCGGGACAGACTAACCTACGAGCAGTACTTC. Translation: CASSSRDRLTYEQYF. The whole variable domain, filled in from reference TRBV11-2 and TRBJ2-7, reads EAGVAQSPRYKIIEKRQSVAFWCNPISGHATLYWYQQILGQGPKLLIQFQNNGVVDDSQLPKDRFSAERLKGVDSTLKIQPAKLEDSAVYLCASSSRDRLTYEQYFGPGTRLTVT.